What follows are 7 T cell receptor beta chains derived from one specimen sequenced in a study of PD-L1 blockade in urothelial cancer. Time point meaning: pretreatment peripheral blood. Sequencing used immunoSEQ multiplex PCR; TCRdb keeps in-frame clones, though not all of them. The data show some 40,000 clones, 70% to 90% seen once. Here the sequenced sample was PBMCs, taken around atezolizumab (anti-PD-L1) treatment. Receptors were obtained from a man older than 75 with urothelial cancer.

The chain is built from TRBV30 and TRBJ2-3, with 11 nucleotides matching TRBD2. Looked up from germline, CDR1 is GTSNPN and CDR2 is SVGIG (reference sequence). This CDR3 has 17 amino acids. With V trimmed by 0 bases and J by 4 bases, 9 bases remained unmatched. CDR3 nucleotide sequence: TGTGCCTGGAGTGTGGGATTGACTAGCGGGATCTCAGATACGCAGTATTTT. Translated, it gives CAWSVGLTSGISDTQYF.

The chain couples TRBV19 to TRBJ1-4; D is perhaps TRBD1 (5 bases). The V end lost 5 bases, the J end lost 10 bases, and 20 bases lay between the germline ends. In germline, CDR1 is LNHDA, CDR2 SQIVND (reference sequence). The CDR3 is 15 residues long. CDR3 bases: TGTGCCAGTAGTTCCGTCCCGGGCGGCGGGGGAAAACTGTTTTTT. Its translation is CASSSVPGGGGKLFF.

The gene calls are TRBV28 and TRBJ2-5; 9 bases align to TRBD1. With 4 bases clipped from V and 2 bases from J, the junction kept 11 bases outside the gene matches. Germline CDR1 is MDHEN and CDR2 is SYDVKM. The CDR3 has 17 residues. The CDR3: CASSSEDRGWGQETQYF. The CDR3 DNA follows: TGTGCCAGCAGTTCCGAGGACAGGGGATGGGGGCAAGAGACCCAGTACTTC.

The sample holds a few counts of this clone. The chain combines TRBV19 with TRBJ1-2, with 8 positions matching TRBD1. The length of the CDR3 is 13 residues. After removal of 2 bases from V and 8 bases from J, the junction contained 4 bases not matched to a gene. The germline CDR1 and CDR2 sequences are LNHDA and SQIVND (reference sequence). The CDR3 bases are TGTGCCAGTAGTATACAGGGGGCAGGCGGCTACACCTTC. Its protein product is CASSIQGAGGYTF.

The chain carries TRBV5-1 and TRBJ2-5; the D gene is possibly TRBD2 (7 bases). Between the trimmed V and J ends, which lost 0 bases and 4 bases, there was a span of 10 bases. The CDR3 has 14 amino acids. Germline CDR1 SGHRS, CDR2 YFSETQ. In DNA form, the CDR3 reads TGCGCCAGCAGCTTGGTGGGGGGGCGAGAGACCCAGTACTTC. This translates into CASSLVGGRETQYF.

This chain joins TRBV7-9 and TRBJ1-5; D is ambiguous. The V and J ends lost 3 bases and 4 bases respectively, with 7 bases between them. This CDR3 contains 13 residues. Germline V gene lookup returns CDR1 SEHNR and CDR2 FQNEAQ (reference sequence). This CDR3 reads CASSLYNNQPQHF. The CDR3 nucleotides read TGTGCCAGCAGCTTGTATAATAATCAGCCCCAGCATTTT.

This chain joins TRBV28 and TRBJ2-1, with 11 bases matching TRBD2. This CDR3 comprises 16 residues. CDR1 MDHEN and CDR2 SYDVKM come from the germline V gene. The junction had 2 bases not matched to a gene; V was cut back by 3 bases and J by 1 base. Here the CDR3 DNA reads TGTGCCAGCAGTTTCTTAGCGGGAGGGTCCTACAATGAGCAGTTCTTC. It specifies CASSFLAGGSYNEQFF.